Below, 25 T cell receptor beta chains from the same sample are listed, as sequenced in a study of blood T cell repertoires in COVID-19. Only in-frame clones appear in the TCRdb table, and some are missing; sequencing was by immunoSEQ multiplex PCR. The data show about 110,000 clones, 65% to 75% seen once. The specimen was peripheral blood. These receptors came from a human donor with acute or convalescent COVID-19. The donor label of this sample is uncertain.

This clone has only a few counts. The V and J genes are TRBV9 and TRBJ1-3; 9 bases align to TRBD1. Germline loops: CDR1 SGDLS, CDR2 YYNGEE. V shed 0 bases and J 2 bases; nucleotides not matched to a gene: 0. The CDR3 is 15 residues long. The CDR3 reads CASSVDRGPGNTIYF. The CDR3 DNA reads TGTGCCAGCAGCGTAGACAGGGGGCCTGGAAACACCATATATTTT.

This rearrangement joins TRBV29-1 to TRBJ1-3; perhaps TRBD1 as D (5 bases). Germline CDR1 SQVTM, CDR2 ANQGSEA. There are 13 residues in the CDR3. Trimming pared 6 bases from V and 0 bases from J, leaving 9 bases between. CDR3 loop: CSVTVSSGNTIYF. CDR3 DNA sequence: TGCAGCGTGACAGTAAGCTCTGGAAACACCATATATTTT. Supplemented by reference TRBV29-1 and TRBJ1-3, the full variable domain reads SAVISQKPSRDICQRGTSLTIQCQVDSQVTMMFWYRQQPGQSLTLIATANQGSEATYESGFVIDKFPISRPNLTFSTLTVSNMSPEDSSIYLCSVTVSSGNTIYFGEGSWLTVV.

In its sample, this clone was seen many times. V usage is TRBV2 and J usage is TRBJ2-1; 8 bases are shared with TRBD1. Germline CDR1 is SNHLY and CDR2 is FYNNEI. This CDR3 has 13 amino acids. V dropped 6 bases and J dropped 6; count of bases not matched to a gene: 4. This CDR3 is CASRADRGNEQFF. The CDR3 DNA follows: TGTGCCAGCAGGGCTGACAGGGGCAATGAGCAGTTCTTC.

This clone was counted between two and nine times. The chain is built from TRBV18 and TRBJ1-4; no clear D gene. The CDR3 has 15 residues. Germline CDR1 reads KGHSH; CDR2 reads LQKENI. V was shortened by 2 bases and J by 10 bases, with 17 bases between the two germline ends. The CDR3 sequence is CASSPSTLRGGKLFF. The CDR3 bases are TGTGCCAGCTCACCATCGACACTGCGGGGTGGAAAACTGTTTTTT.

The rearrangement joins TRBV7-9 to TRBJ1-3, with D unclear. The V end was cut by 1 base, the J end by 0 bases, with 10 bases between. This CDR3 spans 16 amino acids. Germline-derived CDR1 and CDR2 are SEHNR and FQNEAQ (reference sequence). CDR3 sequence reads: CASSLGPEGSGNTIYF. The CDR3 coding sequence is TGTGCCAGCAGCTTAGGCCCGGAGGGCTCTGGAAACACCATATATTTT.

This clone has ten or more counts. The chain uses TRBV5-1 and TRBJ1-6; 7 bases match TRBD1. The V and J ends lost 4 bases and 3 bases, in that order; junction bases with no gene match: 4. From germline, CDR1 is SGHRS and CDR2 YFSETQ. The CDR3 is 15 residues long. The DNA of the CDR3 is TGCGCCAGCAGCCCGGGACAGAACTATAATTCACCCCTCCACTTT. It translates to CASSPGQNYNSPLHF.

The chain links TRBV25-1 to TRBJ1-4; D is unclear. There are 13 residues in the CDR3. The ends were cut back, 4 bases at V and 8 bases at J, with 11 bases in the middle. The V gene's germline CDR1 is MGHDK and CDR2 SYGVNS. CDR3 nucleotides: TGTGCCAGCAGTGTGACCATGAGGGAAAAACTGTTTTTT. It encodes CASSVTMREKLFF.

The chain has TRBV30 and TRBJ2-3; 9 bases match TRBD2. The germline V gene encodes CDR1 GTSNPN and CDR2 SVGIG (reference sequence). Unmatched junction bases numbered 4, after V lost 0 bases and J lost 6 bases. The CDR3 totals 14 residues. The CDR3 sequence: CAWSVGGGGDTQYF. CDR3 sequence (DNA): TGTGCCTGGAGTGTAGGCGGGGGGGGCGATACGCAGTATTTT.

The chain combines TRBV3-1 (or the pseudogene TRBV3-2) with TRBJ1-6; D remains ambiguous. Trimming shortened V by 3 bases and J by 6 bases, and 12 bases separated the two germline ends. CDR1 LGHDT and CDR2 YNNKEL come from the germline V gene (reference sequence). CDR3 length equals 15 residues. CDR3 sequence reads: CASSQWADPNSPLHF. CDR3 DNA: TGTGCCAGCAGCCAGTGGGCAGACCCTAATTCACCCCTCCACTTT.

This chain joins TRBV11-1 and TRBJ1-2; 8 nucleotides line up with TRBD1. Trimming cost V 3 bases and J 2 bases; bases outside gene matches: 2. The CDR3 runs to 14 residues. Germline CDR1 SGHAT, CDR2 FQDESV (reference sequence). CDR3 residues: CASSFGTGNYGYTF. The CDR3 region has the DNA TGTGCCAGCAGCTTCGGGACAGGAAACTATGGCTACACCTTC.

The chain recombines TRBV14 with TRBJ2-2; 7 bases agree with TRBD2. Germline CDR1 reads SGHDN; CDR2 reads FVKESK. The CDR3 runs 15 residues. The ends lost 4 bases at V and 5 bases at J; junction bases unmatched: 7. CDR3 DNA: TGTGCCAGCAGCCTCCGGGACTATCTTACCGGGGAGCTGTTTTTT. This sequence encodes CASSLRDYLTGELFF.

This clone was detected a few times. This rearrangement joins TRBV7-8 to TRBJ1-2; TRBD1 might be the D (5 bases). CDR3 length: 14 residues. Trimming stripped 0 bases from V and 4 bases from J, with 9 bases between. In germline, CDR1 is SGHVS, CDR2 FQNEAQ. DNA for the CDR3: TGTGCCAGCAGCTTAGCGGAGGGACTCTATGGCTACACCTTC. This encodes CASSLAEGLYGYTF.

J is TRBJ1-2 and V is TRBV12-3 or TRBV12-4; tentatively, D is TRBD1 (5 bases). The V gene lost 6 bases and the J gene lost 6 bases, with 14 bases spanning the gap. The CDR3 loop spans 13 amino acids. DNA for the CDR3: TGTGCCAGCAGGAAGACAGCTTCCCATGGCTACACCTTC. Protein sequence: CASRKTASHGYTF.

The genes are TRBV5-1 and TRBJ2-5; 8 bases match TRBD1. CDR3 length: 14 residues. The V and J ends lost 5 bases and 2 bases, in that order; junction bases with no gene match: 5. CDR1 SGHRS and CDR2 YFSETQ come from the germline V gene. CDR3 coding DNA: TGCGCCAGCAGGGTGAGACAGGGGCAAGAGACCCAGTACTTC. Translating gives CASRVRQGQETQYF.

The CDR3 coding sequence is TGTGCCAGCAGCCGCGGGGGCCTTGGGGAAAAACTGTTTTTT. It yields the protein CASSRGGLGEKLFF. The chain couples TRBV14 to TRBJ1-4, with D tentatively TRBD1 (6 bases). The length of the CDR3 is 14 residues. Per germline, CDR1 SGHDN and CDR2 FVKESK. V was cut by 4 bases and J by 8 bases, with 14 bases left in between.

A few counts support this clone. V is TRBV6-1 and J is TRBJ1-5, with D unresolved. CDR3 length equals 16 residues. Between the trimmed V and J ends, which lost 2 bases and 0 bases, there was a span of 11 bases. Per the germline V gene, CDR1 is MNHNS and CDR2 is SASEGT. DNA of the CDR3: TGTGCCAGCAGTGAATTATGGCCCGTTAGCAATCAGCCCCAGCATTTT. Translation: CASSELWPVSNQPQHF.

The chain recombines TRBV7-9 with TRBJ1-1; 9 bases match TRBD1. CDR1 is SEHNR, CDR2 FQNEAQ, per germline (reference sequence). The length of the CDR3 is 14 residues. V lost 5 bases and J lost 4; bases outside the gene matches: 5. The CDR3 DNA follows: TGTGCCAGCAGCCGCGGACAGGGGCGCACTGAAGCTTTCTTT. Translating gives CASSRGQGRTEAFF.

This clone has a handful of counts. The V gene is TRBV4-1, the J gene TRBJ1-2; D is uncertain. The CDR3 covers 16 residues. Trimming removed 2 bases at V and 2 bases at J, with 15 bases between. Germline values: CDR1 MGHRA, CDR2 YSYEKL. The CDR3 protein is CASSQLLSPQNYGYTF. The CDR3 coding sequence is TGCGCCAGCAGCCAACTTTTGAGTCCACAGAACTATGGCTACACCTTC.

The rearrangement joins TRBV2 to TRBJ2-1, with D perhaps matching TRBD1 (5 bases). The CDR3 extends over 13 amino acids. Germline lookup yields CDR1 SNHLY and CDR2 FYNNEI. V shed 4 bases and J shed 6 bases, with 10 bases lying between them. The CDR3 DNA is TGTGCCAGCAGTGCCTTGGGGCCCAATGAGCAGTTCTTC. It codes for CASSALGPNEQFF. Variable domain in full (rest from reference TRBV2 and TRBJ2-1): EPEVTQTPSHQVTQMGQEVILRCVPISNHLYFYWYRQILGQKVEFLVSFYNNEISEKSEIFDDQFSVERPDGSNFTLKIRSTKLEDSAMYFCASSALGPNEQFFGPGTRLTVL.

The chain uses TRBV3-1 (or the pseudogene TRBV3-2) and TRBJ2-2, with 7 bases aligning to TRBD1. CDR1 is LGHDT and CDR2 is YNNKEL in the germline V gene (reference sequence). J gave up 7 bases and V 4 bases, and 12 bases lay outside the gene matches. This CDR3 has 16 residues. The CDR3 spells CASSLAGQVLGGELFF. DNA for the CDR3: TGTGCCAGCAGCCTTGCTGGACAGGTGCTTGGCGGGGAGCTGTTTTTT.

A single count supports this clone. The CDR3 loop is CASSARDLETQYF. The CDR3 coding sequence is TGTGCCAGTAGTGCCCGGGACTTAGAGACCCAGTACTTC. The chain has TRBV19 and TRBJ2-5, with TRBD2 as a possible D gene (6 bases). This CDR3 is built from 13 residues. From germline, CDR1 is LNHDA and CDR2 SQIVND (reference sequence). V lost 5 bases to trimming and J lost 4 bases, with 11 bases between them.

This clone was detected a few times. The chain joins TRBV5-4 to TRBJ1-2; D is undetermined. Trimming shortened V by 1 base and J by 4 bases, and 8 bases separated the two germline ends. CDR1 is SGHNT and CDR2 is YYREEE in the germline V gene (reference sequence). The CDR3 runs 13 residues. The CDR3 loop is CASSLSRVYGYTF. For the CDR3, the DNA is TGTGCCAGCAGCTTGTCGAGGGTCTATGGCTACACCTTC.

The rearrangement joins TRBV3-1 (or the pseudogene TRBV3-2) to TRBJ1-2, with 8 nucleotides matching TRBD1. The length of the CDR3 is 17 residues. The trim removed 1 base at V and 3 bases at J, leaving 10 bases unmatched. The germline V gene encodes CDR1 LGHDT and CDR2 YNNKEL (reference sequence). DNA for the CDR3: TGTGCCAGCAGCCAAGTCTTAGGACAGGGAACGGACTATGGCTACACCTTC. Its protein is CASSQVLGQGTDYGYTF.

This clone appeared a few times. V gene TRBV7-9 combines with J gene TRBJ2-5; possibly TRBD2 for D (6 bases). V was clipped by 2 bases and J by 3 bases, with 19 bases between them. The germline V gene encodes CDR1 SEHNR and CDR2 FQNEAQ (reference sequence). The CDR3 runs to 17 residues. The CDR3 DNA is TGTGCCAGCAGCTTATATGGCAGGGTCAGGGAGGAAGAGACCCAGTACTTC. It encodes CASSLYGRVREEETQYF. The full variable domain, its missing parts supplied by reference TRBV7-9 and TRBJ2-5, is DTGVSQNPRHKITKRGQNVTFRCDPISEHNRLYWYRQTLGQGPEFLTYFQNEAQLEKSRLLSDRFSAERPKGSFSTLEIQRTEQGDSAMYLCASSLYGRVREEETQYFGPGTRLLVL.

DNA of the CDR3: TGTGCCAGCAGTTACGTGGGCAGGGCCGCCTACGAGCAGTACTTC. Its protein is CASSYVGRAAYEQYF. J is TRBJ2-7 and V is TRBV6-2 or TRBV6-3; maybe TRBD1 (5 bases). V dropped 2 bases and J dropped 2 bases, with 13 bases sitting between them. The CDR3 runs 15 residues. Germline values: CDR1 MNHEY, CDR2 SVGEGT.